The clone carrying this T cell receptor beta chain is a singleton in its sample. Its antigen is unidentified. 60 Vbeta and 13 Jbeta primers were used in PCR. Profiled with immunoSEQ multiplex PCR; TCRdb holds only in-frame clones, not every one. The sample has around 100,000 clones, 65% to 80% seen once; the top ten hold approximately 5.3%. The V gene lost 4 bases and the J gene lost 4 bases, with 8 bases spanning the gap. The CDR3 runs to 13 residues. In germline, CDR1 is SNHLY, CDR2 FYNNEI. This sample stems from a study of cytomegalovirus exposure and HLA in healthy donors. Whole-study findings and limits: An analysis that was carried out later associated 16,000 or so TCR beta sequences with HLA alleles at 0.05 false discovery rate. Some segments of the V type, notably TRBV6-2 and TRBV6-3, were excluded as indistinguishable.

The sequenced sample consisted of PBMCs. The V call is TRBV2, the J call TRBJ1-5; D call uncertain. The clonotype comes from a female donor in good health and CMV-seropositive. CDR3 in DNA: TGTGCCAGCAGTGGAGAGGGAAATCAGCCCCAGCATTTT. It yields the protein CASSGEGNQPQHF.